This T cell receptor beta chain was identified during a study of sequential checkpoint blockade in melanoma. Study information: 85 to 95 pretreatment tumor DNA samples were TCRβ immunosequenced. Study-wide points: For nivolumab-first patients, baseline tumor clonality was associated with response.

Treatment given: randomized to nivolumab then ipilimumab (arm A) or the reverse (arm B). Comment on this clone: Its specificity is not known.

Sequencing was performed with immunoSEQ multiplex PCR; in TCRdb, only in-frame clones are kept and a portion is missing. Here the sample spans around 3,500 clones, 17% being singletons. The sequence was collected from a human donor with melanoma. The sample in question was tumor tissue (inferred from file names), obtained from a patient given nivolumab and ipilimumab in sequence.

This chain's CDR3 is CASSLGLLDRNEQFF. The CDR3 DNA reads TGCGCCAGCAGCTTGGGACTATTAGATAGGAATGAGCAGTTCTTC. The chain has TRBV5-1 and TRBJ2-1; D possibly corresponds to TRBD2 (5 bases). The CDR3 length is 15 residues. The germline gives CDR1 SGHRS, CDR2 YFSETQ. Deletions cut 0 bases from V and 7 bases from J, with 14 bases between.